This TCR beta chain came from a study of T cell changes during pregnancy in multiple sclerosis. The CDR3 covers 16 residues. The germline gives CDR1 LGHNA, CDR2 YNFKEQ. Losses at the gene ends were 0 bases for V and 4 bases for J; bases not matched to a gene: 7. The table came from immunoSEQ multiplex PCR; TCRdb's copy has only in-frame clones and leaves some out. The profile shows under 30,000 clones, roughly 89% of them singletons. This material consisted of CD4+ T cells from peripheral blood mononuclear cells, taken in the first trimester of pregnancy. The clonotype originates from a female donor in good health, enrolled as a control in a pregnancy study. The chain carries TRBV4-2 and TRBJ2-7; 9 nucleotides line up with TRBD2. The CDR3 nucleotides are TGTGCCAGCAGCCAAGATGAGGCTAGCGGGACGTACGAGCAGTACTTC. It yields the protein CASSQDEASGTYEQYF.